This T cell receptor beta chain was obtained from a study of blood T cell repertoires in COVID-19. V was pared by 7 bases and J by 5 bases, with 12 bases between. In germline, CDR1 is MNHNS, CDR2 SASEGT. This CDR3 has 13 residues. Repertoires were generated with immunoSEQ multiplex PCR, while TCRdb's copy carries only in-frame clones and drops some. This sample has roughly 100,000 clones, with more than 75% found just once. The sequenced material came from peripheral blood. The sequence derives from a man aged 55 to 70 with acute or convalescent COVID-19. This chain uses TRBV6-1 with TRBJ2-1; unclear D gene. CDR3 residues: CASIQLPNNEQFF. The DNA for the CDR3 is TGTGCCAGCATCCAACTTCCGAACAATGAGCAGTTCTTC.